The 17 T cell receptor beta chains below come from one sample, sequenced in a study of shared clonotypes between healthy human individuals. TCRdb's copy holds only in-frame clones and misses some; the assay was immunoSEQ multiplex PCR. The profile covers over a million clones, with around 97% appearing a single time and approximately 1.1% taken by the ten largest. Specimen: naive CD4+ T cells sorted from blood. Subset denoted: CD45RA+ positively selected. Source of these receptors: a man aged 25-40 years in good health.

The chain employs TRBV14 and TRBJ2-1, with TRBD1 matching over 10 bases. CDR3 length equals 19 residues. After removal of 1 base from V and 5 bases from J, the junction contained 14 bases not matched to a gene. Looked up from germline, CDR1 is SGHDN and CDR2 is FVKESK. DNA for the CDR3: TGTGCCAGCAGCCAAGTCAGAAGGACAGGGGGACGTTGGGACAATGAGCAGTTCTTC. It translates to CASSQVRRTGGRWDNEQFF.

The chain carries TRBV9 and TRBJ2-1; 15 positions match TRBD2. The CDR3 is 19 residues long. Losses at the gene ends were 0 bases for V and 0 bases for J; bases not matched to a gene: 4. The germline V gene encodes CDR1 SGDLS and CDR2 YYNGEE. The CDR3, as DNA: TGTGCCAGCAGCGTAGCTGGGACTAGCGGGGGGAGCTCCTACAATGAGCAGTTCTTC. Encoded protein: CASSVAGTSGGSSYNEQFF.

As DNA, the CDR3 is TGTGCCAGCACATATAGGGAGACAGGGGCCGTGTCTGGAAACACCATATATTTT. Translation: CASTYRETGAVSGNTIYF. The chain joins TRBV11-2 to TRBJ1-3; 8 nucleotides match TRBD1. The CDR3 loop spans 18 amino acids. Germline V CDR1 and CDR2: SGHAT, FQNNGV. Unmatched junction bases numbered 15, after V lost 7 bases and J lost 1 base.

This clone was seen only once. The V call is TRBV7-2, the J call TRBJ1-5, with D unclear. V was clipped by 2 bases and J by 4 bases, with 9 bases between them. Germline loops: CDR1 SGHTA, CDR2 FQGNSA. The CDR3 loop spans 14 amino acids. CDR3 residues: CASSLRMGNQPQHF. Here the CDR3 DNA reads TGTGCCAGCAGCTTAAGAATGGGTAATCAGCCCCAGCATTTT.

The V gene is TRBV15, the J gene TRBJ2-1, with 8 nucleotides matching TRBD2. This CDR3 has 17 amino acids. Germline assignment: CDR1 LNHNV and CDR2 YYDKDF (reference sequence). The junction had 9 bases not matched to a gene; V was cut back by 0 bases and J by 5 bases. CDR3 bases: TGTGCCACCAGCAGAGATTGGGTCGGGAGGGCCCACAATGAGCAGTTCTTC. Translated: CATSRDWVGRAHNEQFF.

The rearrangement links TRBV6-5 to TRBJ2-1; perhaps TRBD2 as D (5 bases). V gave up 10 bases and J gave up 7 bases, with 11 bases separating them. This CDR3 is built from 11 residues. From germline, CDR1 is MNHEY and CDR2 SVGAGI. CDR3 sequence (DNA): TGTGCCACACTCTCGGGGAATGAGCAGTTCTTC. Protein sequence: CATLSGNEQFF.

The chain carries TRBV5-6 and TRBJ2-3; 11 positions match TRBD1. The CDR3 runs 17 residues. V was pared by 0 bases and J by 5 bases, with 8 bases of the junction left unmatched. Germline V gene lookup returns CDR1 SGHDT and CDR2 YYEEEE. This chain's CDR3 is CASSLVTVGTGGDTQYF. The DNA of the CDR3 is TGTGCCAGCAGCTTGGTCACCGTCGGGACAGGGGGAGATACGCAGTATTTT.

With regard to this clone: This sample includes further DNA sequences coding for the same CDR3. The rearrangement joins TRBV5-4 to TRBJ2-5; D remains unclear. V lost 0 bases and J 4 bases, leaving 4 bases between the germline ends. CDR3 length: 12 residues. Per germline, CDR1 SGHNT and CDR2 YYREEE (reference sequence). This CDR3 reads CASSLVSETQYF. DNA for the CDR3: TGTGCCAGCAGCTTGGTGTCAGAGACCCAGTACTTC.

The chain carries TRBV28 and TRBJ1-5, with D possibly being TRBD1 (6 bases). Germline CDR1 reads MDHEN; CDR2 reads SYDVKM. Trimming removed 7 bases at V and 11 bases at J, with 21 bases between. The CDR3 runs to 14 residues. CDR3 nucleotide sequence: TGTGCCAGCACCACACAGGGCCTGATATTGTCCCAGCATTTT. Protein product: CASTTQGLILSQHF. The full variable domain, rest sourced from reference TRBV28 and TRBJ1-5, is DVKVTQSSRYLVKRTGEKVFLECVQDMDHENMFWYRQDPGLGLRLIYFSYDVKMKEKGDIPEGYSVSREKKERFSLILESASTNQTSMYLCASTTQGLILSQHFGDGTRLSIL.

This chain joins TRBV14 and TRBJ1-2, with D possibly TRBD1 on 5 matching bases. Deletions cut 4 bases from V and 7 bases from J, with 10 bases between. Germline CDR1 SGHDN, CDR2 FVKESK. The CDR3 runs to 12 residues. The chain's CDR3 is CASSLWDRGYTF. The CDR3 nucleotides read TGTGCCAGCAGCCTGTGGGACCGTGGCTACACCTTC.

V usage is TRBV19 and J usage is TRBJ1-2; 8 nucleotides agree with TRBD1. Germline V lookup: CDR1 LNHDA, CDR2 SQIVND (reference sequence). With 6 bases clipped from V and 1 base from J, the junction kept 7 bases outside the gene matches. CDR3 length: 15 amino acids. The CDR3: CASSPPGQVNYGYTF. The CDR3 nucleotides read TGTGCCAGTAGCCCCCCGGGACAGGTTAACTATGGCTACACCTTC.

The chain couples TRBV2 to TRBJ1-2, with 7 bases matching TRBD1. This CDR3 has 14 residues. The junction had 5 bases not matched to a gene; V was cut back by 6 bases and J by 1 base. Germline V gene lookup returns CDR1 SNHLY and CDR2 FYNNEI. The CDR3 loop is CASSRDRINYGYTF. CDR3 nucleotides: TGTGCCAGCAGCCGGGACAGAATTAACTATGGCTACACCTTC.

This chain uses TRBV7-9 with TRBJ1-1, with no clear D. CDR3 length: 19 amino acids. Germline V lookup: CDR1 SEHNR, CDR2 FQNEAQ (reference sequence). The V and J ends lost 1 base and 1 base respectively, with 22 bases between them. CDR3 sequence: CASSLGVGVAAAGNTEAFF. CDR3 DNA sequence: TGTGCCAGCAGCTTAGGGGTCGGGGTAGCGGCCGCTGGGAACACTGAAGCTTTCTTT.

This rearrangement joins TRBV20-1 to TRBJ2-1; a possible D gene is TRBD2 (6 bases). This CDR3 region has 11 residues. Germline CDR1 and CDR2: DFQATT and SNEGSKA (reference sequence). The CDR3: CSEGRDTEQFF. DNA for the CDR3: TGCAGCGAGGGGCGGGATACTGAGCAGTTCTTC.

The chain is built from TRBV19 and TRBJ2-3; 8 bases align to TRBD1. With 4 bases clipped from V and 3 bases from J, the junction kept 6 bases outside the gene matches. In germline, CDR1 is LNHDA, CDR2 SQIVND (reference sequence). The CDR3 spans 15 residues. This CDR3 reads CASSTYRQGTDTQYF. The CDR3, as DNA: TGTGCCAGTAGTACCTACCGACAGGGGACAGATACGCAGTATTTT.

The rearrangement links TRBV7-3 to TRBJ2-5; 9 nucleotides line up with TRBD2. The CDR3 length is 16 residues. The V gene end was trimmed by 2 bases and the J gene end by 5 bases; junction bases not matched to a gene: 9. Per germline, CDR1 SGHTA and CDR2 FQGTGA. The DNA of the CDR3 is TGTGCCAGCAGCTTACGCGCTAGCGGGAAGAAGGAGACCCAGTACTTC. It encodes CASSLRASGKKETQYF.

The rearrangement joins TRBV28 to TRBJ1-1; D is uncertain. V was shortened by 7 bases and J by 6 bases, with 12 bases between the two germline ends. Germline V gives CDR1 MDHEN, CDR2 SYDVKM. There are 12 residues in the CDR3. CDR3 coding DNA: TGTGCCAGCATCAATGGGTGGGCTGAAGCTTTCTTT. It encodes CASINGWAEAFF.